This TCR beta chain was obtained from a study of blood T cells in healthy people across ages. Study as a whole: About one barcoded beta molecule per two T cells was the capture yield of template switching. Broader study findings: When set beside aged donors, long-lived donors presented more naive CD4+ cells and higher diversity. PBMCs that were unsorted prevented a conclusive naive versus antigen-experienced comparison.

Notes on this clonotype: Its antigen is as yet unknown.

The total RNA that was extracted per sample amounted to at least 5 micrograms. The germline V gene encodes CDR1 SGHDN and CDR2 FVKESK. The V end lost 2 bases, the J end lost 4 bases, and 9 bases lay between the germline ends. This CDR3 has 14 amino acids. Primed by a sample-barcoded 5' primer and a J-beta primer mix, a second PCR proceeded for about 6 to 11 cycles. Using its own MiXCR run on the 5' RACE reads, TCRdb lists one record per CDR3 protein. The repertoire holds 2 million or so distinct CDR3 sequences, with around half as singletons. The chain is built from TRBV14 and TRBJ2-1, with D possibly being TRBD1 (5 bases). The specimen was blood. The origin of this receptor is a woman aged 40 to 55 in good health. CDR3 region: CASSQRQKYNEQFF. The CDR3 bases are TGTGCCAGCAGCCAACGACAGAAGTACAATGAGCAGTTCTTC.